This T cell receptor beta chain was recovered during a study of cytomegalovirus exposure and HLA in healthy donors. Whole-study results and caveats: HLA alleles showed associations with 15,000 to 20,000 TCR beta sequences in a later analysis, at a 0.05 false discovery rate. No immune exposure information besides CMV serostatus was available.

60 Vbeta and 13 Jbeta primers were used in PCR. Libraries were prepared by immunoSEQ multiplex PCR; TCRdb keeps only in-frame clonotypes and omits some of them. The data hold approximately 170,000 clones, with approximately 81% observed a single time. Per germline, CDR1 ENHRY and CDR2 SYGVKD. The CDR3 covers 16 residues. Trimming at V came to 4 bases and at J to 6 bases, leaving 7 bases not matched to a gene. The sample holds one count of this clone. Antigen unknown. J is TRBJ2-2 and V is TRBV10-3, with 11 bases lining up with TRBD1. The specimen sequenced was PBMCs. The receptor was derived from a male donor in good health and CMV-seronegative. The CDR3 nucleotides are TGTGCCATCAGTGCAGGGACAGGGGGAAAATCCGGGGAGCTGTTTTTT. Protein sequence: CAISAGTGGKSGELFF.